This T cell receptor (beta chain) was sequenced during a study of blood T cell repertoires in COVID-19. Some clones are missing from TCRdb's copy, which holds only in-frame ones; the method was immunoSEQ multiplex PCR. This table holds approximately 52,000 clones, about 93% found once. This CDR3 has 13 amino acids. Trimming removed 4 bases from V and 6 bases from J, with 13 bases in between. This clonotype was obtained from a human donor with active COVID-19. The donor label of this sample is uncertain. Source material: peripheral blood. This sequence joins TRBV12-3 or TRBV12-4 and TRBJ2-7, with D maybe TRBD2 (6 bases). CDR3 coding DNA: TGTGCCAGCAGTTGGGACTCCTCCGGCGAGCAGTACGTC. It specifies CASSWDSSGEQYV.